Listed below are T cell receptor beta chains from one sample, sequenced in a study of cytomegalovirus exposure and HLA in healthy donors. The protocol was immunoSEQ multiplex PCR, while the TCRdb copy is restricted to in-frame clones and leaves out a portion. The table has 65,000 to 90,000 clones, 75% seen once. What was sequenced was PBMCs. The receptors were gathered from a man aged 65 to 79 in good health and CMV-seronegative. The CDR3 runs from the conserved cysteine through the conserved F or W. Fields, in order: V gene, D gene, J gene, clone size, CDR3 protein, CDR3 DNA. A D gene is named only where the DNA matches it firmly. Clone size is given for some rows only: seen once, a few or many times, or a class if the clone is expanded.

TRBV6-5	.	TRBJ2-5	.	CASSPRERETQYF	TGTGCCAGCAGCCCACGGGAGCGCGAGACCCAGTACTTC
TRBV19	.	TRBJ1-6	.	CASSKQANNSPLHF	TGTGCCAGTAGTAAGCAGGCGAATAATTCACCCCTCCACTTT
TRBV10-3	TRBD1	TRBJ1-1	.	CAISELQGSPEAFF	TGTGCCATCAGTGAATTACAGGGGTCTCCTGAAGCTTTCTTT
TRBV9	TRBD2	TRBJ2-2	.	CASSGTSGSDYTGELFF	TGTGCCAGCAGCGGGACTAGCGGGAGCGATTACACCGGGGAGCTGTTTTTT
TRBV20-1	.	TRBJ2-7	.	CSAREYEQYF	TGCAGTGCTAGAGAATACGAGCAGTACTTC
TRBV30	TRBD1	TRBJ2-3	.	CAWTGQGTSTDAQYF	TGTGCCTGGACCGGACAGGGGACGAGCACAGATGCGCAGTATTTT
TRBV7-8	.	TRBJ2-7	.	CASSLVSGPSYEQYF	TGTGCCAGCAGCTTAGTAAGCGGACCCTCCTACGAGCAGTACTTC
TRBV30	.	TRBJ2-5	.	CAWSSPRGSGETQYF	TGTGCCTGGTCCTCTCCACGGGGGTCCGGGGAGACCCAGTACTTC
TRBV18	TRBD1	TRBJ2-3	.	CASSPMTGGTDTQYF	TGTGCCAGCTCACCAATGACAGGGGGCACAGATACGCAGTATTTT
TRBV6-5	.	TRBJ1-5	.	CASSYDGGQPQHF	TGTGCCAGCAGTTACGATGGAGGTCAGCCCCAGCATTTT
TRBV5-5	TRBD1	TRBJ2-7	.	CASSLAGTGSYEQYF	TGTGCCAGCAGCTTGGCCGGGACAGGATCCTACGAGCAGTACTTC
TRBV7-2	TRBD2	TRBJ2-3	.	CASSPRFIAGSSTDTQYF	TGTGCCAGCAGCCCGCGGTTCATAGCGGGGTCTAGCACAGATACGCAGTATTTT
TRBV19	TRBD1	TRBJ2-3	.	CASSIATGDLGTDTQYF	TGTGCCAGTAGTATTGCAACAGGGGACCTCGGAACAGATACGCAGTATTTT
TRBV28	.	TRBJ1-2	.	CASSLRGYGYTF	TGTGCCAGCAGTTTACGAGGATATGGCTACACCTTC
TRBV18	.	TRBJ1-6	.	CASSPDSFSNFSPLHF	TGTGCCAGCTCACCGGACAGCTTCTCCAATTTTTCACCCCTCCACTTT
TRBV28	.	TRBJ1-2	.	CASSSYDRTQIPYGYTF	TGTGCCAGCAGTTCGTATGACAGGACGCAAATACCGTACGGCTACACCTTC
TRBV28	.	TRBJ2-3	.	CASAETSTADTQYF	TGTGCCAGCGCCGAGACTAGTACTGCAGATACGCAGTATTTT
TRBV30	.	TRBJ2-3	.	CAWSLQGDTQYF	TGTGCCTGGAGTCTCCAGGGGGATACGCAGTATTTT
TRBV18	TRBD1	TRBJ1-1	.	CASSPQDRGRRFF	TGTGCCAGCTCACCTCAAGACAGGGGGCGGCGGTTCTTT
TRBV10-1	.	TRBJ2-7	.	CASSDPGEGGYEQYF	TGCGCCAGCAGTGACCCAGGGGAAGGGGGTTACGAGCAGTACTTC
TRBV7-9	TRBD1	TRBJ1-1	.	CASSLALGQGATEAFF	TGTGCCAGCAGCTTAGCTTTGGGACAGGGGGCCACTGAAGCTTTCTTT
TRBV10-3	TRBD2	TRBJ2-7	few	CAIRGTGGERGSYEQYF	TGTGCCATCAGGGGAACCGGGGGGGAGCGGGGTTCCTACGAGCAGTACTTC
TRBV18	.	TRBJ1-2	.	CASPPPSGGYTF	TGTGCCAGCCCACCACCGTCGGGTGGCTACACCTTC
TRBV5-1	.	TRBJ2-1	.	CASSLVLRVNMAYNEQFF	TGCGCCAGCAGCTTGGTTTTGAGGGTCAATATGGCCTACAATGAGCAGTTCTTC
TRBV7-2	TRBD1	TRBJ2-5	.	CASSARTGAGETQYF	TGTGCCAGCAGCGCGCGAACAGGGGCGGGAGAGACCCAGTACTTC
TRBV7-8	TRBD2	TRBJ2-7	few	CASSFLLAGAYEQYF	TGTGCCAGCAGCTTTCTGCTAGCGGGGGCCTACGAGCAGTACTTC
TRBV7-8	.	TRBJ1-6	.	CASSLEGYSYNSPLHF	TGTGCCAGCAGCTTGGAGGGATATAGTTATAATTCACCCCTCCACTTT
TRBV19	TRBD1	TRBJ2-1	.	CASSTRTGDNEQFF	TGTGCCAGTAGTACACGGACAGGAGACAATGAGCAGTTCTTC
TRBV9	TRBD1	TRBJ1-4	.	CASSVADRGYEKLFF	TGTGCCAGCAGCGTAGCAGACAGGGGTTATGAAAAACTGTTTTTT
TRBV4-3	TRBD1	TRBJ2-6	once	CASSRTGTGANVLTF	TGCGCCAGCAGCCGGACAGGGACTGGGGCCAACGTCCTGACTTTC
TRBV11-2	TRBD1	TRBJ1-1	.	CASSFDRVGTEAFF	TGTGCCAGCAGCTTCGACAGGGTCGGGACTGAAGCTTTCTTT
TRBV7-8	TRBD2	TRBJ2-7	.	CASSLGRPSGSYEQYF	TGTGCCAGCAGCTTAGGACGCCCGAGCGGGAGTTACGAGCAGTACTTC
TRBV30	TRBD2	TRBJ2-7	.	CVWSPSGDAFYEQYF	TGTGTCTGGAGTCCTAGCGGGGACGCCTTCTACGAGCAGTACTTC
TRBV6-6	TRBD1	TRBJ1-2	.	CASSLGQDYDGYTF	TGTGCCAGCAGTTTAGGACAGGACTATGATGGCTACACCTTC
TRBV5-4	TRBD1	TRBJ1-2	.	CASSSGQSNYGYTF	TGTGCCAGCAGCTCGGGACAGTCTAACTATGGCTACACCTTC
TRBV6-6	.	TRBJ1-4	few	CASSFRGGGRGEKLFF	TGTGCCAGCAGTTTCCGCGGGGGGGGTAGAGGTGAAAAACTGTTTTTT
TRBV28	TRBD2	TRBJ2-7	.	CASSPALAGESYEQYF	TGTGCCAGCAGTCCCGCCCTAGCGGGTGAGTCTTACGAGCAGTACTTC
TRBV4-1	TRBD2	TRBJ2-1	.	CASSPRGGAGPFKLYNEQFF	TGCGCCAGCAGCCCTCGGGGAGGGGCGGGACCCTTCAAGCTTTACAATGAGCAGTTCTTC
TRBV28	TRBD2	TRBJ2-3	once	CASSLGLAGANTDTQYF	TGTGCCAGCAGTTTGGGACTAGCGGGGGCCAACACAGATACGCAGTATTTT
TRBV10-3	TRBD1	TRBJ1-6	.	CAISGTGDNSPLHF	TGTGCCATCAGTGGAACAGGGGATAATTCACCCCTCCACTTT
TRBV2	TRBD1	TRBJ2-7	.	CASSEGTGPYEQYF	TGTGCCAGCAGTGAAGGGACAGGGCCATACGAGCAGTACTTC
TRBV5-1	.	TRBJ1-1	.	CASSLAPTVNTEAFF	TGCGCCAGCAGCTTGGCCCCGACAGTAAACACTGAAGCTTTCTTT
TRBV7-2	TRBD2	TRBJ2-1	.	CASSWTSGDYNEQFF	TGTGCCAGCAGCTGGACTAGCGGGGATTACAATGAGCAGTTCTTC
TRBV4-1	TRBD1	TRBJ1-4	.	CASSQGAGTGGEKLFF	TGCGCCAGCAGCCAAGGGGCCGGGACAGGTGGGGAAAAACTGTTTTTT
TRBV29-1	TRBD1	TRBJ2-7	.	CSVKTGDYEQYF	TGCAGCGTTAAGACAGGGGACTACGAGCAGTACTTC
TRBV13	TRBD2	TRBJ2-1	.	CASRVLKAGGLNEQFF	TGTGCCAGCAGGGTATTGAAAGCGGGGGGCCTTAATGAGCAGTTCTTC
TRBV6-5	TRBD1	TRBJ2-7	.	CASQGDSFSYEQYF	TGTGCCAGCCAGGGGGATTCCTTCTCCTACGAGCAGTACTTC
TRBV4-3	.	TRBJ2-6	.	CASSQGDSGANVLTF	TGCGCCAGCAGCCAAGGCGACTCTGGGGCCAACGTCCTGACTTTC
TRBV4-3	.	TRBJ1-4	once	CASSQVFQGSEKLFF	TGCGCCAGCAGCCAAGTATTCCAGGGTTCTGAAAAACTGTTTTTT
TRBV7-2	.	TRBJ1-5	.	CASSSTGPQHF	TGTGCCAGCAGCTCGACAGGGCCCCAGCATTTT
TRBV30	.	TRBJ2-7	.	CAWSVSYEQYF	TGTGCCTGGAGTGTATCTTACGAGCAGTACTTC
TRBV18	.	TRBJ1-1	once	CASSPSPGRAPSTEAFF	TGTGCCAGCTCACCTTCCCCGGGCAGGGCGCCGAGCACTGAAGCTTTCTTT
TRBV9	.	TRBJ1-5	.	CASSGGVDSNQPQHF	TGTGCCAGCAGCGGCGGTGTAGATAGCAATCAGCCCCAGCATTTT